The next 21 T cell receptor beta chains were all read from a single sample in a study of T cell responses to AZD1222 COVID-19 vaccine. The assay was immunoSEQ multiplex PCR, and TCRdb's table has in-frame clones only and misses some. The sample holds approximately 150,000 clones, approximately 90% seen once. Sequencing was performed on peripheral blood, taken 28 days after the second AZD1222 dose. The receptors here all came from an adult who received the AZD1222 COVID-19 vaccine.

The gene calls are TRBV5-8 and TRBJ1-3; D gene unclear. CDR3 size: 16 residues. V was clipped by 1 base and J by 4 bases, with 15 bases between them. The germline V gene has CDR1 SGHTS and CDR2 YDEGEE. This CDR3 is CASSLSHTSLGNTIYF. CDR3 sequence (DNA): TGTGCCAGCAGCTTGTCGCACACATCTCTCGGAAACACCATATATTTT.

The chain is built from TRBV10-3 and TRBJ2-7; the match to TRBD2 covers 10 bases. V gave up 3 bases and J gave up 1 base; unmatched junction bases: 0. The length of the CDR3 is 14 residues. Per germline, CDR1 ENHRY and CDR2 SYGVKD. This CDR3 is CAISEAGGSYEQYF. CDR3 sequence (DNA): TGTGCCATCAGTGAAGCGGGGGGGTCCTACGAGCAGTACTTC.

The V gene is TRBV30, the J gene TRBJ1-5; 7 bases align to TRBD1. Unmatched junction bases numbered 9, after V lost 1 base and J lost 3 bases. This CDR3 comprises 16 residues. Germline assignment: CDR1 GTSNPN and CDR2 SVGIG (reference sequence). The CDR3 nucleotides are TGTGCCTGGAGTGCCACAGGGGTAACTTCCAATCAGCCCCAGCATTTT. Protein sequence: CAWSATGVTSNQPQHF.

The V and J genes are TRBV19 and TRBJ1-2; TRBD1 agrees at 7 bases. J was trimmed by 2 bases and V by 4 bases; bases with no gene match: 7. CDR1 is LNHDA, CDR2 SQIVND, per germline (reference sequence). The CDR3 sequence is 15 residues long. CDR3 coding DNA: TGTGCCAGTAGTAAGGGGACAGCTGAAAACTATGGCTACACCTTC. Its protein product is CASSKGTAENYGYTF.

The rearrangement uses TRBV29-1 and TRBJ1-3, with a weak D call TRBD1 (5 bases). V was cut by 6 bases and J by 0 bases, with 9 bases left in between. The CDR3 runs 13 residues. Germline V CDR1 and CDR2: SQVTM, ANQGSEA. CDR3: CSVSRDSGNTIYF. The CDR3 DNA reads TGCAGCGTCAGCAGGGACTCTGGAAACACCATATATTTT.

In DNA form, the CDR3 reads TGTGCCAGTAGTATAGACGGCACCGGGGAGCTGTTTTTT. It yields the protein CASSIDGTGELFF. The chain joins TRBV19 to TRBJ2-2, with unresolved D. The V and J ends lost 0 bases and 4 bases respectively, with 3 bases between them. Germline V gene data show CDR1 as LNHDA and CDR2 as SQIVND (reference sequence). This CDR3 has 13 residues.

This chain connects TRBV6-5 to TRBJ1-5; a weak D match, TRBD1 (5 bases). From germline, CDR1 is MNHEY and CDR2 SVGAGI. Trimming removed 4 bases at V and 2 bases at J, with 6 bases between. This CDR3 has 13 residues. DNA of the CDR3: TGTGCCAGCAGTTCAGGGCGCAATCAGCCCCAGCATTTT. This translates into CASSSGRNQPQHF.

The gene calls are TRBV6-5 and TRBJ1-5; D gene unclear. Looked up from germline, CDR1 is MNHEY and CDR2 is SVGAGI. Trimming stripped 7 bases from V and 0 bases from J, with 7 bases between. The length of the CDR3 is 13 residues. The CDR3 sequence is CASNSFSNQPQHF. In DNA form, the CDR3 reads TGTGCCAGCAACAGTTTTAGCAATCAGCCCCAGCATTTT.

The DNA for the CDR3 is TGTGCCAGCAGTTACTCCCCCGGGAAGGGCTACAATGAGCAGTTCTTC. Its protein product is CASSYSPGKGYNEQFF. The chain employs TRBV6-5 and TRBJ2-1; maybe TRBD2 (5 bases). V was clipped by 0 bases and J by 3 bases, with 12 bases between them. CDR1 and CDR2 (germline): MNHEY, SVGAGI. CDR3 length: 16 residues.

The chain carries TRBV19 and TRBJ1-3; D uncertain. The V gene lost 6 bases and the J gene lost 0 bases, with 6 bases spanning the gap. Looked up from germline, CDR1 is LNHDA and CDR2 is SQIVND (reference sequence). This CDR3 contains 13 residues. CDR3 nucleotides: TGTGCCAGTAGGAAGGACTCTGGAAACACCATATATTTT. Translation: CASRKDSGNTIYF.

The DNA for the CDR3 is TGTGCCAGCAGCGTCGGCGGGGCCTCAACTTTTGGCTACACCTTC. Translated: CASSVGGASTFGYTF. V gene TRBV9 combines with J gene TRBJ1-2; D is perhaps TRBD1 (5 bases). The CDR3 consists of 15 residues. Germline assignment: CDR1 SGDLS and CDR2 YYNGEE. V lost 2 bases to trimming and J lost 7 bases, with 18 bases between them.

The V and J genes are TRBV4-3 and TRBJ1-2; no reliable D call. Trimming took 0 bases from V and 6 from J, leaving 8 bases between them. The CDR3 is 13 amino acids. In germline, CDR1 is LGHNA, CDR2 YSLEER. CDR3 loop: CASSQEAGNGYTF. As DNA, the CDR3 is TGCGCCAGCAGCCAAGAGGCAGGAAATGGCTACACCTTC.

V gene TRBV18 combines with J gene TRBJ1-2, with 8 bases fitting TRBD1. Germline V gives CDR1 KGHSH, CDR2 LQKENI. The CDR3 totals 15 residues. V was clipped by 3 bases and J by 0 bases; unmatched bases: 3. The CDR3 DNA is TGTGCCAGCTCACCCGGACAGGGCCCTAACTATGGCTACACCTTC. Protein product: CASSPGQGPNYGYTF.

CDR3 DNA sequence: TGTGCCAGCAGCGAACAACAGGGGTACTATGGCTACACCTTC. This encodes CASSEQQGYYGYTF. The chain links TRBV2 to TRBJ1-2, with 7 bases lining up with TRBD1. CDR1 and CDR2 (germline): SNHLY, FYNNEI. The CDR3 contains 14 residues. The V and J ends lost 6 bases and 3 bases, in that order; junction bases with no gene match: 7.

There are a few counts of this clone. This chain joins TRBV30 and TRBJ1-2; 12 bases are a match to TRBD1. Trimming took 3 bases from V and 13 from J; bases not matched to a gene: 9. Per the germline V gene, CDR1 is GTSNPN and CDR2 is SVGIG (reference sequence). The CDR3 consists of 13 residues. CDR3 protein: CAWRAGTGGAITF. In nucleotides, the CDR3 is TGTGCCTGGAGGGCTGGGACAGGGGGCGCGATCACCTTC.

For the CDR3, the DNA is TGTGCCAGCAGCTTGGCCGGGACCAAGGAGAACACTGAAGCTTTCTTT. This codes for CASSLAGTKENTEAFF. The chain couples TRBV5-5 to TRBJ1-1, with D possibly being TRBD1 (5 bases). Germline V gene data show CDR1 as SGHKS and CDR2 as YYEKEE (reference sequence). Trimming pared 0 bases from V and 1 base from J, leaving 13 bases between. The CDR3 extends over 16 amino acids.

The J gene is TRBJ1-4, the V gene TRBV5-1, with D possibly TRBD1 on 6 matching bases. The CDR3 is 15 residues long. The V gene's germline CDR1 is SGHRS and CDR2 YFSETQ. Trimming left V 2 bases short and J 5 bases short, with 13 bases between. The CDR3 protein is CASSFTTGINEKLFF. The CDR3 DNA reads as TGCGCCAGCAGCTTTACCACAGGGATAAATGAAAAACTGTTTTTT.

The DNA for the CDR3 is TGCGCCAGCAGCACTTCGGGGGTCACAGATACGCAGTATTTT. Translation: CASSTSGVTDTQYF. V and J are TRBV4-3 and TRBJ2-3, with D tentatively TRBD2 (6 bases). Germline V CDR1 and CDR2: LGHNA, YSLEER. The CDR3 contains 14 residues. V was clipped by 5 bases and J by 2 bases, with 11 bases between them.

This chain connects TRBV27 to TRBJ1-2; TRBD1 is a possible D gene (6 bases). With 2 bases removed from V and 13 bases from J, the gap between germline ends came to 14 bases. The CDR3 sequence is 12 residues long. Germline values: CDR1 MNHEY, CDR2 SMNVEV (reference sequence). CDR3 protein: CASSLRRGTLTF. The DNA for the CDR3 is TGTGCCAGCAGTTTAAGAAGGGGGACTCTCACCTTC.

The chain uses TRBV6-5 and TRBJ1-1; maybe TRBD1 (5 bases). Trimming took 7 bases from V and 2 from J, leaving 17 bases between them. The germline V gene encodes CDR1 MNHEY and CDR2 SVGAGI. The length of the CDR3 is 15 residues. The CDR3 coding sequence is TGTGCCAGCACCCCATCCCGACAGAAAAACACTGAAGCTTTCTTT. Amino acids: CASTPSRQKNTEAFF.

V usage is TRBV30 and J usage is TRBJ1-3, with D unclear. The CDR3 length is 15 residues. Germline CDR1 reads GTSNPN; CDR2 reads SVGIG (reference sequence). The V end was cut by 4 bases, the J end by 7 bases, with 20 bases between. Here the CDR3 reads CAWIKTSRSSNTIYF. CDR3 DNA: TGTGCCTGGATAAAAACATCCCGGTCTAGTAACACCATATATTTT.